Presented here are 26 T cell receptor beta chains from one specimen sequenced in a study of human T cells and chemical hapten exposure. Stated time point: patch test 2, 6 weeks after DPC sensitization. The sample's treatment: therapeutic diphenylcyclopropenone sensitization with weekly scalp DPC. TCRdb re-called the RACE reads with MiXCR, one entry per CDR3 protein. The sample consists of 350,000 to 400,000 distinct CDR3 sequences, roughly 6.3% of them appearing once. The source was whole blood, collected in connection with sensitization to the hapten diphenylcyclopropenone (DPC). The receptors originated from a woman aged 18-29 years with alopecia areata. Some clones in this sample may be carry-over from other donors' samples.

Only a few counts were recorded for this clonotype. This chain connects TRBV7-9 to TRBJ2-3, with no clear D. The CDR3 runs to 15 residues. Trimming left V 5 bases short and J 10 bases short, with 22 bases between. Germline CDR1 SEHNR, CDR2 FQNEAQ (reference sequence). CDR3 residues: CASSLLVAGPDAQYF. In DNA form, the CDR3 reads TGTGCCAGCAGCCTGCTAGTAGCCGGGCCCGATGCGCAGTATTTT. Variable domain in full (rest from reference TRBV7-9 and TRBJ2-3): DTGVSQNPRHKITKRGQNVTFRCDPISEHNRLYWYRQTLGQGPEFLTYFQNEAQLEKSRLLSDRFSAERPKGSFSTLEIQRTEQGDSAMYLCASSLLVAGPDAQYFGPGTRLTVL.

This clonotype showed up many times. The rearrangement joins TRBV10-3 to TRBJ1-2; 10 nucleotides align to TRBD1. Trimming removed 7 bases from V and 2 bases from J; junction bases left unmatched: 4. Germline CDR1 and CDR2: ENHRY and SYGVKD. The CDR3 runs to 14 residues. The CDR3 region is CAIIPGQGNYGYTF. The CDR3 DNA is TGTGCCATCATCCCGGGACAGGGGAACTATGGCTACACCTTC.

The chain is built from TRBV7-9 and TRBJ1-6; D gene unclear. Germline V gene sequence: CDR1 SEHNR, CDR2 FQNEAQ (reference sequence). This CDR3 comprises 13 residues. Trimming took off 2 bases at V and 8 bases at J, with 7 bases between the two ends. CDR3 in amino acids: CASSLNQDSPLHF. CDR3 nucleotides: TGTGCCAGCAGCTTAAATCAAGATTCACCCCTCCACTTT.

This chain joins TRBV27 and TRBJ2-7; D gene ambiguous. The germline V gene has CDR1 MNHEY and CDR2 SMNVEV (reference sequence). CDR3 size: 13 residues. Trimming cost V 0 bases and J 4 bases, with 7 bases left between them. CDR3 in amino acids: CASSLSRMYEQYF. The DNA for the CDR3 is TGTGCCAGCAGTTTATCAAGGATGTACGAGCAGTACTTC.

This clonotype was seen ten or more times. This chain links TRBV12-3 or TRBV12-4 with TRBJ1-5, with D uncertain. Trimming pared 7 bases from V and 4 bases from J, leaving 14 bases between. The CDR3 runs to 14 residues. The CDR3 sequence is CASIPDGGNQPQHF. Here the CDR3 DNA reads TGTGCCAGCATACCAGACGGAGGAAATCAGCCCCAGCATTTT.

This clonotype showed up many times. This CDR3 is CASRRVSGGQGNTEAFF. The DNA for the CDR3 is TGTGCCAGCAGACGGGTCAGCGGGGGGCAGGGGAACACTGAAGCTTTCTTT. V and J are TRBV28 and TRBJ1-1; maybe TRBD1 (6 bases). V was cut by 6 bases and J by 1 base, with 21 bases left in between. CDR3 length equals 17 residues. The V gene's germline CDR1 is MDHEN and CDR2 SYDVKM.

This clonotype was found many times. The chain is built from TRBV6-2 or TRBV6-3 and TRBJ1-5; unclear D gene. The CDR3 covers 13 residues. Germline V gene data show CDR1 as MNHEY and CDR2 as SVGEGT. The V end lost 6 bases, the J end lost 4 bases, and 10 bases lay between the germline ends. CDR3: CASSFKLNQPQHF. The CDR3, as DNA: TGTGCCAGCAGCTTCAAGTTGAATCAGCCCCAGCATTTT.

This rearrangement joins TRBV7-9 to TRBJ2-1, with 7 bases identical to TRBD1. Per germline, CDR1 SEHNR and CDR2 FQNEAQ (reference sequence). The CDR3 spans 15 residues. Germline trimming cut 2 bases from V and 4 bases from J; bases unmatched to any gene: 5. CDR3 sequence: CASSLTGTAYNEQFF. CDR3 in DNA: TGTGCCAGCAGCTTAACCGGGACAGCTTACAATGAGCAGTTCTTC.

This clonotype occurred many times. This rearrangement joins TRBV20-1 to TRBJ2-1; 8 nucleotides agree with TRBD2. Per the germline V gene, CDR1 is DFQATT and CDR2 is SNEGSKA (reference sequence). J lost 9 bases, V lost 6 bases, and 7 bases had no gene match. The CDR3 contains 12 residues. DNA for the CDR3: TGCAGTGCCATTTCCGGGGGGGGTGAGCAGTTCTTC. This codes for CSAISGGGEQFF.

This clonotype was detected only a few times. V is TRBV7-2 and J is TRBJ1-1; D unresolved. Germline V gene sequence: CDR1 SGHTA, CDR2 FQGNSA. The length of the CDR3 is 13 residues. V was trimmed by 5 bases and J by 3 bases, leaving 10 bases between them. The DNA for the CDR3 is TGTGCCAGCAGCCAATTTACCGACACTGAAGCTTTCTTT. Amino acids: CASSQFTDTEAFF.

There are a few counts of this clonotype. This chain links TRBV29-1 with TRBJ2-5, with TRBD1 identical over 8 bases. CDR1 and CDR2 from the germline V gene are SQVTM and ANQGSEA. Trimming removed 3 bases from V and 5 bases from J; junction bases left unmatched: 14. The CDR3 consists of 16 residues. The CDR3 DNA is TGCAGCGTTGAGGGGGAGTCGGACAGGGAATCGGAGACCCAGTACTTC. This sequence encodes CSVEGESDRESETQYF.

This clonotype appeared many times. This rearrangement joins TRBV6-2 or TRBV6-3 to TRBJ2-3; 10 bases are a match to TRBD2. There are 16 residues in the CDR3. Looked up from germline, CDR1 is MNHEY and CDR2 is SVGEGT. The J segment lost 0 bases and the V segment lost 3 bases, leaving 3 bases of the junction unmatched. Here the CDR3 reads CASSYQRGGSTDTQYF. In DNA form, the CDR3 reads TGTGCCAGCAGTTATCAGCGGGGGGGGAGCACAGATACGCAGTATTTT.

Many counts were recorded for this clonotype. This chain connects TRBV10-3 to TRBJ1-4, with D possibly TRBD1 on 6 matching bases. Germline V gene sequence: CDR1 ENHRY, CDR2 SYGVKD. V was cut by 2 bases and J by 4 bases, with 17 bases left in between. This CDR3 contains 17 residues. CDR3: CAISEQARTGHNEKLFF. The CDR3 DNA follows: TGTGCCATCAGTGAGCAGGCGAGAACAGGGCATAATGAAAAACTGTTTTTT.

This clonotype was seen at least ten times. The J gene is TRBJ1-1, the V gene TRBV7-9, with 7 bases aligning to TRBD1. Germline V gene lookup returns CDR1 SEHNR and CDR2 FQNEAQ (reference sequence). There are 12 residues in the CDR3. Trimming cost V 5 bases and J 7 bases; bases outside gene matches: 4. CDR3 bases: TGTGCCAGCAGCCCAGGGGGGGGTGAAGCTTTCTTT. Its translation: CASSPGGGEAFF.

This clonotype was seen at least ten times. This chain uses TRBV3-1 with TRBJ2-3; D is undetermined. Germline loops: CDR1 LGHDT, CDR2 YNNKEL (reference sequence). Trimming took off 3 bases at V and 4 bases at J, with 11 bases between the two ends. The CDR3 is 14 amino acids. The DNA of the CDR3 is TGTGCCAGCAGCCATGGTACGAAGGCAGATACGCAGTATTTT. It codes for CASSHGTKADTQYF.

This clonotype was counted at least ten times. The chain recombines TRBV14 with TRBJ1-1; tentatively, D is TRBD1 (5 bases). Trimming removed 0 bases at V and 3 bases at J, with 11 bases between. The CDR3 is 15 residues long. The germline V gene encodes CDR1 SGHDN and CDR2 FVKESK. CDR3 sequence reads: CASSQESGLDTEAFF. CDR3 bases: TGTGCCAGCAGCCAAGAATCAGGGCTGGACACTGAAGCTTTCTTT.

CDR3 sequence: CASSLKDEQYF. The CDR3 nucleotides are TGTGCCAGCAGCTTGAAGGACGAGCAGTACTTC. The V and J genes are TRBV7-9 and TRBJ2-7; D ambiguous. Per germline, CDR1 SEHNR and CDR2 FQNEAQ (reference sequence). Trimming left V 3 bases short and J 5 bases short, with 5 bases between. The CDR3 consists of 11 residues.

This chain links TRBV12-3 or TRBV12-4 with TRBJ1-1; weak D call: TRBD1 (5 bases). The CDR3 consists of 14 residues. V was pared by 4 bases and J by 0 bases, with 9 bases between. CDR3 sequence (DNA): TGTGCCAGCAGTTCAGGGAACATGAACACTGAAGCTTTCTTT. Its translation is CASSSGNMNTEAFF.

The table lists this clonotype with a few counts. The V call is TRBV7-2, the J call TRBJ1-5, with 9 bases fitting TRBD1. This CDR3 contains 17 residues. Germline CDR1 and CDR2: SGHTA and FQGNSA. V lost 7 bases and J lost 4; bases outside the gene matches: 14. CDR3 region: CASIETPGTGFNQPQHF. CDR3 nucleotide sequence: TGTGCCAGCATCGAAACCCCCGGGACAGGGTTTAATCAGCCCCAGCATTTT.

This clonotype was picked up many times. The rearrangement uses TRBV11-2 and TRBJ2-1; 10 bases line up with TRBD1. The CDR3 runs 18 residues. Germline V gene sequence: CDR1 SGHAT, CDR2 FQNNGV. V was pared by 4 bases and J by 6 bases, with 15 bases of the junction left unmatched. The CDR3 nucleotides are TGTGCCAGCAGCTCCGGGACAGGGGCGTACCTCGCCGCCAATGAGCAGTTCTTC. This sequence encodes CASSSGTGAYLAANEQFF.

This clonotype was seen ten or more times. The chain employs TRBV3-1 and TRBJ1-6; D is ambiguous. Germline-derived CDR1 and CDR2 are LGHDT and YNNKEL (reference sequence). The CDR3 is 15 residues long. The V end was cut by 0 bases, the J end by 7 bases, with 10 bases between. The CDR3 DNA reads TGTGCCAGCAGCCAAGATACGGTTCGGAATTCACCCCTCCACTTT. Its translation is CASSQDTVRNSPLHF. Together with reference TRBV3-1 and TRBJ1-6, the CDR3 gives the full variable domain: DTAVSQTPKYLVTQMGNDKSIKCEQNLGHDTMYWYKQDSKKFLKIMFSYNNKELIINETVPNRFSPKSPDKAHLNLHINSLELGDSAVYFCASSQDTVRNSPLHFGNGTRLTVT.

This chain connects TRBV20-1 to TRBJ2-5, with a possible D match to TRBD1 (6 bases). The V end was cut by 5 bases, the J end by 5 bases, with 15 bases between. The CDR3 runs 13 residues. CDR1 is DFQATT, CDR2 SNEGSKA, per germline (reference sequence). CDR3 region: CSAVGQRGETQYF. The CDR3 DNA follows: TGCAGTGCTGTCGGACAGCGCGGGGAGACCCAGTACTTC.

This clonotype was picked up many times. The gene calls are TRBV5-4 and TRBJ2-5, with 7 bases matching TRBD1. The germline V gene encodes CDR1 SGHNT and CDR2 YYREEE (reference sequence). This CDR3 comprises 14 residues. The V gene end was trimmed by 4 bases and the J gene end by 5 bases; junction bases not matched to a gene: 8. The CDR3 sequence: CASSPGQVRETQYF. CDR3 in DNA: TGTGCCAGCAGCCCCGGACAGGTGCGGGAGACCCAGTACTTC.

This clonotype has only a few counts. In nucleotides, the CDR3 is TGTGCCAGCAGCCGTAGACTAGCGGGGAGCACAGATACGCAGTATTTT. This gives the protein CASSRRLAGSTDTQYF. V gene TRBV7-2 combines with J gene TRBJ2-3; 11 positions match TRBD2. This CDR3 is 16 amino acids long. The germline V gene has CDR1 SGHTA and CDR2 FQGNSA. J lost 0 bases, V lost 5 bases, and 4 bases had no gene match.

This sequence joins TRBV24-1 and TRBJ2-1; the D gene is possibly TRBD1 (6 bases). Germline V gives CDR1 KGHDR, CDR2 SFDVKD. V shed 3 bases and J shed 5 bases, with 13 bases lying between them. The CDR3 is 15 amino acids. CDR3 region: CATSDPNDRNNEQFF. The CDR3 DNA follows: TGTGCCACCAGTGATCCAAATGACAGGAACAATGAGCAGTTCTTC.

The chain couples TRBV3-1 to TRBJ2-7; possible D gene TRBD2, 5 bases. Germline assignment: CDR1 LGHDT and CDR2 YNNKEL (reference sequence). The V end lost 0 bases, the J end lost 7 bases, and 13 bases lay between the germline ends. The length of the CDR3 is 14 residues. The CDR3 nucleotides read TGTGCCAGCAGCCAAGATCTAGCTGGCACTGAGCAGTACTTC. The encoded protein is CASSQDLAGTEQYF.